Listed here is a single TCR beta chain. As yet, its antigen is unknown. The V gene's germline CDR1 is SGHDN and CDR2 FVKESK. CDR3 length: 20 amino acids. Trimming pared 4 bases from V and 0 bases from J, leaving 22 bases between. Primers for the PCR totalled 60 Vbeta and 13 Jbeta. The protocol was immunoSEQ multiplex PCR, while the TCRdb copy is restricted to in-frame clones and leaves out a portion. The sample comprises 150,000 to 200,000 clones, roughly 80% of which are singletons, and more than 3% rests with the top ten. The sample comes from a study of cytomegalovirus exposure and HLA in healthy donors. Findings and limits, study-wide: A later analysis linked some 17,000 TCR beta sequences to HLA alleles at 0.05 false discovery rate.

Whereas donors were nominally healthy upon sampling, unrecorded immune exposures were probable. The sample consisted of PBMCs. The origin of this receptor is a male donor in good health and CMV-seronegative. The chain couples TRBV14 to TRBJ2-6; TRBD2 might be the D (5 bases). The CDR3 sequence: CASSPTVVPGWGSGANVLTF. The DNA for the CDR3 is TGTGCCAGCAGCCCTACCGTCGTCCCGGGATGGGGCTCTGGGGCCAACGTCCTGACTTTC.